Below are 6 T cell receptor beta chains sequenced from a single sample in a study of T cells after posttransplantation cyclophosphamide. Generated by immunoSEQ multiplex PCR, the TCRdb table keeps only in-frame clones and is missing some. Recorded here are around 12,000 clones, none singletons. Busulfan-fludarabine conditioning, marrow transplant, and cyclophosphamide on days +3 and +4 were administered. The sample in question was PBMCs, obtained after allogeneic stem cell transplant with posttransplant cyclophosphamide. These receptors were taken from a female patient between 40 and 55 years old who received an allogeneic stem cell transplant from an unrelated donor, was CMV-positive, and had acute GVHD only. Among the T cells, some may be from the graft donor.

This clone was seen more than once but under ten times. CDR3: CASSWRSVDNSPLHF. The CDR3 coding sequence is TGTGCCAGCAGCTGGAGGTCGGTGGATAATTCACCCCTCCACTTT. This chain joins TRBV6-5 and TRBJ1-6, with D hard to call. The V and J ends lost 6 bases and 5 bases respectively, with 14 bases between them. The CDR3 is made up of 15 amino acids. Germline V gives CDR1 MNHEY, CDR2 SVGAGI.

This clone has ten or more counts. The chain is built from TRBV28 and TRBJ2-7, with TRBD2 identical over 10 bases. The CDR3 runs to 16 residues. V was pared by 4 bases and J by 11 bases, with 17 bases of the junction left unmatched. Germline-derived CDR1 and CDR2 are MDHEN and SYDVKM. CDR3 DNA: TGTGCCAGCAGTTCTCCAAGGGTTAGCGGGAGGCCATTGGAGTACTTC. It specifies CASSSPRVSGRPLEYF.

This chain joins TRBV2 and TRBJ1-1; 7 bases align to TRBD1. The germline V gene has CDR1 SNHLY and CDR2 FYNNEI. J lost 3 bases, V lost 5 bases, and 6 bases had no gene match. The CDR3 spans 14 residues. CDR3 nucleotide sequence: TGTGCCAGCAGTAATTACAGGGGCGACACTGAAGCTTTCTTT. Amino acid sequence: CASSNYRGDTEAFF.

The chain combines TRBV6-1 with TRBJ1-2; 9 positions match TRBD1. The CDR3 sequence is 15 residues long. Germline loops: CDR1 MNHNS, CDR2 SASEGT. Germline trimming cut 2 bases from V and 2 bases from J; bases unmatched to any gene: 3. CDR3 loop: CASSEIGQGNYGYTF. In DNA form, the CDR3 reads TGTGCCAGCAGTGAAATTGGACAGGGGAACTATGGCTACACCTTC.

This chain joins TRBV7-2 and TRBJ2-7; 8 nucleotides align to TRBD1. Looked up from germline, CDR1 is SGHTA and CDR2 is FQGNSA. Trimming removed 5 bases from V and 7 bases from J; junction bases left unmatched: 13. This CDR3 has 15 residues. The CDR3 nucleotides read TGTGCCAGCAGCCCCAAGGACAGGGTCGCGGGGGAGCAGTACGTC. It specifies CASSPKDRVAGEQYV.

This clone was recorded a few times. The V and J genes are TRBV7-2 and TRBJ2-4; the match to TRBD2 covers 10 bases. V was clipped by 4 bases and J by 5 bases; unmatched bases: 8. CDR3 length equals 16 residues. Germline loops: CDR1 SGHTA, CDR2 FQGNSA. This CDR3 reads CASSSRLAGAQNIQYF. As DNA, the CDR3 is TGTGCCAGCAGCTCCCGGCTAGCGGGGGCCCAAAACATTCAGTACTTC. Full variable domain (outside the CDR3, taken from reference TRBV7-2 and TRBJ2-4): GAGVSQSPSNKVTEKGKDVELRCDPISGHTALYWYRQSLGQGLEFLIYFQGNSAPDKSGLPSDRFSAERTGGSVSTLTIQRTQQEDSAVYLCASSSRLAGAQNIQYFGAGTRLSVL.